The 26 T cell receptor beta chains listed next were all sequenced from one sample in a study of human T cells and chemical hapten exposure. In TCRdb, the RACE reads were re-called with MiXCR into one record per CDR3 protein. The sample includes around 360,000 distinct CDR3 sequences, about 6.9% of them seen just once. Time point indicated: patch test 2, 6 weeks after DPC sensitization. Treatment specified: therapeutic diphenylcyclopropenone sensitization with weekly scalp DPC. The sample in question was whole blood, obtained in connection with sensitization to the hapten diphenylcyclopropenone (DPC). The receptor source for this set is a woman under 30 with alopecia areata. Some clones in this sample may be carry-over from other donors' samples.

A remark on this clonotype: The junction departs from the called germline gene at one end, perhaps through a read error. The J gene is TRBJ1-6, the V gene TRBV6-5; TRBD1 agrees at 8 bases. CDR1 and CDR2 from the germline V gene are MNHEY and SVGAGI. The CDR3 totals 18 residues. The CDR3: CASSYERTGRSNNSPLHF. The CDR3 nucleotides read TGTGCCAGCAGTTATGAGAGGACAGGGCGCTCCAATAATTCACCCCTCCACTTT.

The rearrangement uses TRBV9 and TRBJ2-5, with D unclear. Germline values: CDR1 SGDLS, CDR2 YYNGEE. CDR3 size: 14 residues. Trimming cost V 3 bases and J 1 base, with 10 bases left between them. CDR3 bases: TGTGCCAGCAGCGCCGACACACTCCAAGAGACCCAGTACTTC. Its protein product is CASSADTLQETQYF.

CDR3 loop: CASSVTTSNTGELFF. In nucleotides, the CDR3 is TGTGCCAGCAGCGTCACTACTTCGAACACCGGGGAGCTGTTTTTT. V usage is TRBV7-6 and J usage is TRBJ2-2; unclear D gene. The germline V gene encodes CDR1 SGHVS and CDR2 FNYEAQ. The CDR3 has 15 residues. Between the trimmed V and J ends, which lost 5 bases and 0 bases, there was a span of 10 bases.

In its sample, this clonotype was seen many times. V usage is TRBV6-2 or TRBV6-3 and J usage is TRBJ1-1; D is undetermined. Germline V gene data show CDR1 as MNHEY and CDR2 as SVGEGT. The CDR3 runs 14 residues. The V end was cut by 4 bases, the J end by 0 bases, with 9 bases between. CDR3 in DNA: TGTGCCAGCAGTTGGTCCGTCCTGAACACTGAAGCTTTCTTT. It translates to CASSWSVLNTEAFF.

This clonotype appeared many times. The rearrangement uses TRBV6-4 and TRBJ2-3; 10 nucleotides agree with TRBD2. The CDR3 covers 15 residues. CDR1 MRHNA and CDR2 SNTAGT come from the germline V gene. The trim removed 3 bases at V and 0 bases at J, leaving 0 bases unmatched. The CDR3 DNA sequence: TGTGCCAGCAGTGAACTAGCGGGGAGCACAGATACGCAGTATTTT. Translation gives CASSELAGSTDTQYF.

In this sample, this clonotype turned up many times. The chain joins TRBV12-5 to TRBJ2-2; the D is unclear. Germline lookup yields CDR1 LGHNT and CDR2 FRNRAP. The CDR3 sequence is 14 residues long. Trimming removed 3 bases at V and 4 bases at J, with 9 bases between. The CDR3 DNA is TGTGCTAGTGGTTTTAGGCTGGGCACCGGGGAGCTGTTTTTT. The encoded protein is CASGFRLGTGELFF.

This clonotype appeared a few times. The genes are TRBV20-1 and TRBJ1-2, with TRBD1 matching over 8 bases. Germline CDR1 reads DFQATT; CDR2 reads SNEGSKA (reference sequence). The CDR3 extends over 13 amino acids. V dropped 3 bases and J dropped 8; count of bases not matched to a gene: 8. The CDR3 DNA is TGCAGTGCTAGTGCAGGGGGCGCCGGAGGCTACACCTTC. It yields the protein CSASAGGAGGYTF.

This clonotype was detected only a few times. The rearrangement links TRBV4-1 to TRBJ2-2, with a tentative D call TRBD2 (7 bases). Trimming cost V 0 bases and J 4 bases, with 21 bases left between them. Germline V gene data show CDR1 as MGHRA and CDR2 as YSYEKL. The CDR3 covers 19 residues. CDR3 protein: CASSQERLRGGPGTGELFF. CDR3 coding DNA: TGCGCCAGCAGCCAAGAGAGGCTGAGGGGGGGGCCCGGCACCGGGGAGCTGTTTTTT.

This clonotype was detected a few times. The chain carries TRBV2 and TRBJ1-5; 7 bases are a match to TRBD1. V lost 3 bases and J lost 5; bases outside the gene matches: 4. The germline V gene has CDR1 SNHLY and CDR2 FYNNEI. The CDR3 totals 14 residues. For the CDR3, the DNA is TGTGCCAGCAGTGAGCAGGGGGGAGATCAGCCCCAGCATTTT. It codes for CASSEQGGDQPQHF.

This clonotype was found a few times. The rearrangement uses TRBV12-3 or TRBV12-4 and TRBJ1-4; D remains ambiguous. V lost 3 bases and J 4 bases, leaving 15 bases between the germline ends. The CDR3 loop spans 16 amino acids. The CDR3 coding sequence is TGTGCCAGCAGTTTCTTAGGTAGCGGCGGTAATGAAAAACTGTTTTTT. It is translated as CASSFLGSGGNEKLFF.

This clonotype was picked up many times. Here the CDR3 reads CASGHPSSGNTIYF. Written as DNA, the CDR3 is TGTGCCAGCGGCCATCCCAGCTCTGGAAACACCATATATTTT. The rearrangement uses TRBV7-6 and TRBJ1-3; D is undetermined. Trimming left V 8 bases short and J 0 bases short, with 11 bases between. The CDR3 covers 14 residues. The germline gives CDR1 SGHVS, CDR2 FNYEAQ. The entire variable domain, with the rest obtained from reference TRBV7-6 and TRBJ1-3, is as follows: GAGVSQSPRYKVTKRGQDVALRCDPISGHVSLYWYRQALGQGPEFLTYFNYEAQQDKSGLPNDRFSAERPEGSISTLTIQRTEQRDSAMYRCASGHPSSGNTIYFGEGSWLTVV.

This clonotype has a handful of counts. This chain connects TRBV20-1 to TRBJ1-3; 7 nucleotides line up with TRBD1. The trim removed 0 bases at V and 4 bases at J, leaving 6 bases unmatched. The V gene's germline CDR1 is DFQATT and CDR2 SNEGSKA (reference sequence). The CDR3 has 15 residues. The CDR3 sequence: CSARETGLGGNTIYF. CDR3 coding DNA: TGCAGTGCTAGAGAGACAGGGCTAGGAGGAAACACCATATATTTT.

This clonotype turned up a few times. The chain employs TRBV6-2 or TRBV6-3 and TRBJ2-4; D remains unclear. The CDR3 runs to 21 residues. Germline values: CDR1 MNHEY, CDR2 SVGEGT. V shed 11 bases and J shed 1 base, with 36 bases lying between them. The CDR3 loop is CAPCQLMRTRGGGAAKNIQYF. The CDR3 DNA reads TGTGCCCCCTGCCAGCTGATGAGAACGAGAGGTGGTGGTGCGGCCAAAAACATTCAGTACTTC.

There are many counts of this clonotype. The gene calls are TRBV6-6 and TRBJ1-5; D gene uncertain. V lost 7 bases to trimming and J lost 4 bases, with 8 bases between them. This CDR3 spans 12 amino acids. Germline lookup yields CDR1 MNHNY and CDR2 SVGAGI (reference sequence). The CDR3 nucleotides read TGTGCCAGCACCGTAGGAAATCAGCCCCAGCATTTT. It codes for CASTVGNQPQHF.

In nucleotides, the CDR3 is TGTGCCAGCACCGGGACAGGGTTCGAAGAAGAGACCCAGTACTTC. It yields the protein CASTGTGFEEETQYF. The chain carries TRBV6-1 and TRBJ2-5; 9 bases match TRBD1. Trimming at V came to 7 bases and at J to 3 bases, leaving 9 bases not matched to a gene. The CDR3 length is 15 residues. Germline CDR1 MNHNS, CDR2 SASEGT.

The chain couples TRBV3-1 to TRBJ2-1, with 11 bases identical to TRBD2. CDR1 is LGHDT and CDR2 is YNNKEL in the germline V gene (reference sequence). Trimming removed 4 bases from V and 2 bases from J; junction bases left unmatched: 7. The CDR3 has 17 residues. CDR3 sequence (DNA): TGTGCCAGCAGCCCGCTTAGCGGGGGGGCCCCCTACAATGAGCAGTTCTTC. This gives the protein CASSPLSGGAPYNEQFF.

A few counts support this clonotype. The chain recombines TRBV7-3 with TRBJ1-6; the match to TRBD1 covers 7 bases. The CDR3 length is 17 residues. V dropped 1 base and J dropped 0; count of bases not matched to a gene: 3. Germline assignment: CDR1 SGHTA and CDR2 FQGTGA. CDR3 loop: CASSLKGGGSYNSPLHF. In DNA form, the CDR3 reads TGTGCCAGCAGCTTAAAAGGGGGCGGCTCCTATAATTCACCCCTCCACTTT.

This clonotype has a count of ten or more. The chain recombines TRBV7-9 with TRBJ1-2; D unclear. Trimming took 5 bases from V and 8 from J, leaving 9 bases between them. This CDR3 is built from 11 residues. CDR1 SEHNR and CDR2 FQNEAQ come from the germline V gene (reference sequence). CDR3 DNA sequence: TGTGCCAGCAGCCAGGATCGGGGCTACACCTTC. It codes for CASSQDRGYTF.

CDR3 residues: CASSGQGRSPLHF. The CDR3 DNA sequence: TGTGCCAGCAGCGGACAGGGACGTTCACCCCTCCACTTT. The V gene is TRBV7-2, the J gene TRBJ1-6; 8 bases are a match to TRBD1. The CDR3 is 13 residues long. The germline V gene encodes CDR1 SGHTA and CDR2 FQGNSA. With V trimmed by 5 bases and J by 9 bases, 3 bases remained unmatched.

A few counts support this clonotype. V usage is TRBV3-1 and J usage is TRBJ2-5, with D possibly TRBD1 on 6 matching bases. CDR1 is LGHDT and CDR2 is YNNKEL in the germline V gene (reference sequence). Trimming pared 4 bases from V and 3 bases from J, leaving 9 bases between. The CDR3 length is 13 residues. The CDR3 nucleotides read TGTGCCAGCAGCCGGGACACCGAAGAGACCCAGTACTTC. Translation: CASSRDTEETQYF.

This chain uses TRBV5-1 with TRBJ2-7, with TRBD1 identical over 7 bases. The CDR3 is 14 amino acids. From germline, CDR1 is SGHRS and CDR2 YFSETQ. The junction had 8 bases not matched to a gene; V was cut back by 4 bases and J by 4 bases. CDR3 sequence reads: CASSIGQVLYEQYF. DNA for the CDR3: TGCGCCAGCAGCATCGGACAGGTGCTTTACGAGCAGTACTTC.

This clonotype showed up many times. The V gene is TRBV4-3, the J gene TRBJ1-1; tentatively, D is TRBD1 (6 bases). This CDR3 spans 16 amino acids. Germline CDR1 reads LGHNA; CDR2 reads YSLEER. V was pared by 0 bases and J by 4 bases, with 15 bases between. Written as DNA, the CDR3 is TGCGCCAGCAGCCAAGACGATGGCGGGGGCGTCACTGAAGCTTTCTTT. Translated: CASSQDDGGGVTEAFF.

This clonotype was seen at least ten times. The chain is built from TRBV29-1 and TRBJ1-5; perhaps TRBD1 as D (6 bases). Trimming shortened V by 5 bases and J by 5 bases, and 19 bases separated the two germline ends. Germline V gene data show CDR1 as SQVTM and CDR2 as ANQGSEA. The CDR3 is 15 residues long. CDR3 DNA: TGCAGCGTTTTAATTCAGGGGACATCTCATCAGCCCCAGCATTTT. Residues: CSVLIQGTSHQPQHF.

This clonotype was observed at least ten times. This sequence joins TRBV12-3 or TRBV12-4 and TRBJ1-2; D call uncertain. This CDR3 has 14 residues. The V gene lost 1 base and the J gene lost 4 bases, with 10 bases spanning the gap. The CDR3 nucleotides read TGTGCCAGCAGTTTAGTAGCGGGGTCCTATGGCTACACCTTC. Amino acids: CASSLVAGSYGYTF.

This clonotype was found many times. The CDR3 coding sequence is TGCAGCGTTGAGGACAGGGTGGACACTGAAGCTTTCTTT. Its translation: CSVEDRVDTEAFF. The chain is built from TRBV29-1 and TRBJ1-1; TRBD1 aligns across 8 bases. The V and J ends lost 3 bases and 3 bases, in that order; junction bases with no gene match: 3. The CDR3 sequence is 13 residues long. Looked up from germline, CDR1 is SQVTM and CDR2 is ANQGSEA.

This clonotype has a handful of counts. The chain uses TRBV28 and TRBJ1-2; unclear D gene. Germline V gene sequence: CDR1 MDHEN, CDR2 SYDVKM. Trimming took 5 bases from V and 7 from J, leaving 14 bases between them. The CDR3 has 13 residues. Here the CDR3 DNA reads TGTGCCAGCAGTCTCCCCCAATATCCTGGCTACACCTTC. It translates to CASSLPQYPGYTF.